This TCR beta chain was captured by sequencing in a study of blood T cell repertoires in COVID-19. The wider study: From the United States, Italy and Spain came samples of acute and convalescent COVID-19. From T cells, B-cell-depleted T cells, or PBMCs came the material, which was cDNA or gDNA.

Trimming left V 0 bases short and J 6 bases short, with 8 bases between. From germline, CDR1 is MGHRA and CDR2 YSYEKL. The CDR3 length is 13 residues. Authors' analysis steps: Estimation of nucleated cell counts relied on the amplification of reference gene primers. Clones were sequenced by immunoSEQ multiplex PCR, and TCRdb holds only the in-frame ones, with some missing. The D gene and trimming were derived from the DNA, and the V and J assignments and clone size from that table. Of about 50,000 clones listed, roughly 88% are singletons. This clone is labeled medium-sized. The sample taken for sequencing was peripheral blood. The J gene is TRBJ1-1, the V gene TRBV4-1; D gene unclear. The TCR sequence derives from a human donor in a cohort sampled during active COVID-19. CDR3 in DNA: TGCGCCAGCAGCCAAGAGTCGTCCTCTGAAGCTTTCTTT. Translated, it gives CASSQESSSEAFF.